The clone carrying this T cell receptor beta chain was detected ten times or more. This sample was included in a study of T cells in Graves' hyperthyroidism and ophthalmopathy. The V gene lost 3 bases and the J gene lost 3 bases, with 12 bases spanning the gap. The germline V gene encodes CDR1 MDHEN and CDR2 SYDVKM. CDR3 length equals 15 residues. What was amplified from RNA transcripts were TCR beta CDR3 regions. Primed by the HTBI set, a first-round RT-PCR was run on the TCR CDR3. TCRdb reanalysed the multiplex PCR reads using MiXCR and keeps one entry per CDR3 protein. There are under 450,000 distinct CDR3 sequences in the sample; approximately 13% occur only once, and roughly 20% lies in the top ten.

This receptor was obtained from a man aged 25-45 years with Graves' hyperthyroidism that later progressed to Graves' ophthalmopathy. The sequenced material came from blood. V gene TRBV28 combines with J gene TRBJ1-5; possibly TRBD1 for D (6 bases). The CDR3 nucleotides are TGTGCCAGCAGTTTCGGACAGTACTTCAATCAGCCCCAGCATTTT. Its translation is CASSFGQYFNQPQHF. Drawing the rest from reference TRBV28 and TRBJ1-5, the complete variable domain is DVKVTQSSRYLVKRTGEKVFLECVQDMDHENMFWYRQDPGLGLRLIYFSYDVKMKEKGDIPEGYSVSREKKERFSLILESASTNQTSMYLCASSFGQYFNQPQHFGDGTRLSIL.